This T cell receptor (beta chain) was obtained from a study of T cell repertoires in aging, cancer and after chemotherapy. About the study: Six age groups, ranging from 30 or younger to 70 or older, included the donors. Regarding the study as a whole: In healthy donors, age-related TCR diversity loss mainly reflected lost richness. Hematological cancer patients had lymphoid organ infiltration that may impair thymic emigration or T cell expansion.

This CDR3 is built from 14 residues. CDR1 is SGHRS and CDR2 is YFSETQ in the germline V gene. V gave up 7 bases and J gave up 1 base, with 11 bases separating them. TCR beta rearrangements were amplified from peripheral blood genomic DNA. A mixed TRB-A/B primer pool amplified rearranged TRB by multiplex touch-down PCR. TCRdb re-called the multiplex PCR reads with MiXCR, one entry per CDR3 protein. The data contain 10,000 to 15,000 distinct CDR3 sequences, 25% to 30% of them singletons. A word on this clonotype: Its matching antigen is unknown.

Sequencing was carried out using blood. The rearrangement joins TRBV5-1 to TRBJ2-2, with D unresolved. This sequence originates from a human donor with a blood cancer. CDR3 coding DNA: TGCGCCAGCGGTCCGGACCAGAACACCGGGGAGCTGTTTTTT. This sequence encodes CASGPDQNTGELFF.